What follows are 13 T cell receptor beta chains derived from one specimen sequenced in a study of early T cells in non-severe SARS-CoV-2 infection. One entry per CDR3 protein, called by TCRdb with MiXCR from the 5' RACE reads. The table has 65,000 to 80,000 distinct CDR3 sequences, less than 15% seen once. Sequenced sample: whole blood. Receptors were obtained from an adult who was a healthcare worker with PCR-confirmed SARS-CoV-2 infection or an uninfected control (not recorded which).

This clonotype has a count of ten or more. The chain combines TRBV19 with TRBJ2-3; D not resolved. The CDR3 is made up of 17 amino acids. V was cut by 4 bases and J by 6 bases, with 23 bases left in between. From germline, CDR1 is LNHDA and CDR2 SQIVND (reference sequence). The CDR3 DNA is TGTGCCAGTAGTACCGACCAGGAATCAGTGGCCTTTGATACGCAGTATTTT. Protein sequence: CASSTDQESVAFDTQYF.

The CDR3 loop is CASSAGQRYQPQHF. The DNA for the CDR3 is TGTGCCAGCAGCGCTGGACAGAGGTATCAGCCCCAGCATTTT. The chain uses TRBV5-6 and TRBJ1-5; D may be TRBD1 (6 bases). CDR1 is SGHDT and CDR2 is YYEEEE in the germline V gene. With 4 bases removed from V and 5 bases from J, the gap between germline ends came to 13 bases. The CDR3 contains 14 residues.

This clonotype showed up just a few times. The junction does not match germline at one end; this may be a read error. The chain has TRBV7-7 and TRBJ2-1, with TRBD2 identical over 9 bases. CDR1 is SSHAT, CDR2 FNYEAQ, per germline (reference sequence). CDR3 length: 16 amino acids. CDR3 loop: CASSLVAGAAYNEQFF. CDR3 sequence (DNA): TGTGCTAGCAGCTTAGTAGCGGGAGCGGCCTACAATGAGCAGTTCTTC.

J is TRBJ2-5 and V is TRBV7-3; possible D gene TRBD2, 5 bases. The CDR3 sequence is 16 residues long. Trimming took 1 base from V and 1 from J, leaving 13 bases between them. Germline V lookup: CDR1 SGHTA, CDR2 FQGTGA. This CDR3 reads CASSLKVGGRQETQYF. In DNA, the CDR3 is TGTGCCAGCAGCTTAAAGGTCGGCGGGCGCCAAGAGACCCAGTACTTC.

This clonotype has just a few counts. The V call is TRBV9, the J call TRBJ1-1; the D is unclear. In germline, CDR1 is SGDLS, CDR2 YYNGEE. CDR3 length: 13 amino acids. The V and J ends lost 3 bases and 9 bases respectively, with 15 bases between them. CDR3 in amino acids: CASSGTPGGQAFF. The CDR3 bases are TGTGCCAGCAGCGGAACACCGGGAGGACAAGCTTTCTTT.

Ten or more counts support this clonotype. The chain carries TRBV13 and TRBJ2-1; 10 nucleotides line up with TRBD2. Trimming at V came to 0 bases and at J to 6 bases, leaving 8 bases not matched to a gene. This CDR3 is built from 17 residues. Germline-derived CDR1 and CDR2 are PRHDT and FYEKMQ (reference sequence). CDR3 sequence reads: CASSLGVAGGIVNEQFF. For the CDR3, the DNA is TGTGCCAGCAGCTTAGGAGTAGCGGGAGGCATCGTCAATGAGCAGTTCTTC.

This clonotype was observed a handful of times. The rearrangement joins TRBV3-1 to TRBJ2-1, with 11 bases aligning to TRBD2. The junction had 9 bases not matched to a gene; V was cut back by 0 bases and J by 8 bases. Germline CDR1 is LGHDT and CDR2 is YNNKEL (reference sequence). The CDR3 is 17 amino acids. The CDR3, as DNA: TGTGCCAGCAGCCAAGATCGAACTAGCGGGGGTTTCGATGAGCAGTTCTTC. Translation: CASSQDRTSGGFDEQFF.

The sample holds a few counts of this clonotype. The chain combines TRBV6-1 with TRBJ2-6; weak D call: TRBD1 (5 bases). The length of the CDR3 is 14 residues. Germline V CDR1 and CDR2: MNHNS, SASEGT. Trimming took off 10 bases at V and 0 bases at J, with 10 bases between the two ends. This CDR3 is CAMTASSGANVLTF. CDR3 nucleotides: TGTGCCATGACAGCGAGCTCTGGGGCCAACGTCCTGACTTTC.

This clonotype is categorized as medium-sized (0.01 to 0.1%). This sequence joins TRBV6-6 and TRBJ1-1, with D unclear. The CDR3 loop spans 14 amino acids. The V and J ends lost 7 bases and 6 bases respectively, with 18 bases between them. Germline-derived CDR1 and CDR2 are MNHNY and SVGAGI (reference sequence). CDR3 sequence: CASTQLGGSPEAFF. Written as DNA, the CDR3 is TGTGCCAGCACCCAGTTGGGTGGCTCTCCTGAAGCTTTCTTT.

This chain connects TRBV28 to TRBJ2-1; 8 nucleotides line up with TRBD2. The CDR3 contains 13 residues. CDR1 and CDR2 (germline): MDHEN, SYDVKM. Losses at the gene ends were 7 bases for V and 7 bases for J; bases not matched to a gene: 6. The CDR3 nucleotides read TGTGCCAGCACGACTAGCGCGGCTAATGAGCAGTTCTTC. Translated, it gives CASTTSAANEQFF.

The sample holds many counts of this clonotype. V usage is TRBV20-1 and J usage is TRBJ2-5; D may be TRBD1 or TRBD2 (5 bases each). V was clipped by 3 bases and J by 5 bases, with 10 bases between them. CDR3 length equals 12 residues. CDR1 and CDR2 (germline): DFQATT, SNEGSKA (reference sequence). The CDR3 bases are TGCAGTGCTAGCCTAGGGGAGGAGACCCAGTACTTC. Translation: CSASLGEETQYF.

Only a few counts were recorded for this clonotype. This chain joins TRBV5-1 and TRBJ2-5; the D gene is possibly TRBD1 (5 bases). V was shortened by 0 bases and J by 2 bases, with 11 bases between the two germline ends. CDR3 size: 15 residues. Germline V lookup: CDR1 SGHRS, CDR2 YFSETQ. The CDR3 sequence is CASSLARGEQETQYF. CDR3 nucleotide sequence: TGCGCCAGCAGCTTGGCTAGGGGCGAGCAAGAGACCCAGTACTTC.

This clonotype was detected many times. V is TRBV6-1 and J is TRBJ1-6, with a tentative D call TRBD1 (5 bases). The CDR3 extends over 13 amino acids. Germline assignment: CDR1 MNHNS and CDR2 SASEGT. Deletions cut 4 bases from V and 8 bases from J, with 9 bases between. CDR3 sequence: CASSGGYHSPLHF. The CDR3 nucleotides are TGTGCCAGCAGTGGGGGGTATCATTCACCCCTCCACTTT.